These 7 T cell receptor beta chains share one sample of origin, sequenced in a study of T cell responses to AZD1222 COVID-19 vaccine. Using immunoSEQ multiplex PCR, the repertoire was profiled, and TCRdb retains in-frame clones only, with some absent. The sample comprises 150,000 to 200,000 clones, 92% of which are singletons, and approximately 1.2% rests with the top ten. The specimen was peripheral blood, collected 28 days after the second AZD1222 dose. The receptors here all came from an adult who received the AZD1222 COVID-19 vaccine.

As DNA, the CDR3 is TGTGCCAGCAGCCAAGATAGCCCTACGAACACTGAAGCTTTCTTT. It is translated as CASSQDSPTNTEAFF. The gene calls are TRBV4-2 and TRBJ1-1; D call uncertain. The germline CDR1 and CDR2 sequences are LGHNA and YNFKEQ. The CDR3 runs to 15 residues. V lost 0 bases, J lost 1 base, and 9 bases lay in between.

The V call is TRBV30, the J call TRBJ1-2, with D possibly TRBD1 on 6 matching bases. Germline loops: CDR1 GTSNPN, CDR2 SVGIG (reference sequence). V gave up 3 bases and J gave up 8 bases, with 16 bases separating them. CDR3 size: 13 residues. The CDR3 here is CAWREWGAGGYTF. The CDR3 DNA reads TGTGCCTGGAGAGAGTGGGGGGCAGGGGGCTACACCTTC.

This chain links TRBV6-4 with TRBJ1-2, with a possible D match to TRBD1 (5 bases). The CDR3 totals 14 residues. The germline V gene encodes CDR1 MRHNA and CDR2 SNTAGT. Trimming left V 9 bases short and J 8 bases short, with 22 bases between. The CDR3 is CARLKGQGNGGYTF. CDR3 in DNA: TGTGCCAGACTAAAGGGTCAGGGAAACGGGGGCTACACCTTC.

The chain joins TRBV27 to TRBJ2-7, with a tentative D call TRBD1 (6 bases). The CDR3 contains 13 residues. Trimming shortened V by 3 bases and J by 6 bases, and 12 bases separated the two germline ends. Germline values: CDR1 MNHEY, CDR2 SMNVEV (reference sequence). CDR3 DNA: TGTGCCAGCAGTTTCTCCGGGACACGCGAGCAGTACTTC. Translating gives CASSFSGTREQYF.

J is TRBJ1-1 and V is TRBV20-1; 7 bases fit TRBD1. Germline assignment: CDR1 DFQATT and CDR2 SNEGSKA (reference sequence). V lost 5 bases and J lost 7; bases outside the gene matches: 4. The CDR3 is 11 residues long. For the CDR3, the DNA is TGCAGTGCTCCGGGACAGCGTGAAGCTTTCTTT. Translating it yields CSAPGQREAFF.

J is TRBJ1-6 and V is TRBV10-3; D perhaps matches TRBD1 (5 bases). The germline V and J ends were trimmed by 9 bases and 0 bases, with 12 bases remaining between them. Per germline, CDR1 ENHRY and CDR2 SYGVKD. The CDR3 has 15 residues. Here the CDR3 reads CAIRDGSSYNSPLHF. CDR3 DNA: TGTGCCATTAGGGACGGTAGCTCCTATAATTCACCCCTCCACTTT.

The V and J genes are TRBV4-1 and TRBJ2-6; 8 bases map to TRBD2. The V segment lost 3 bases and the J segment 2 bases; nucleotides outside the gene matches: 3. The CDR3 contains 16 residues. Germline V gene data show CDR1 as MGHRA and CDR2 as YSYEKL. CDR3 nucleotides: TGCGCCAGCAGCCAGGCGGGAGGCACTGGGGCCAACGTCCTGACTTTC. This encodes CASSQAGGTGANVLTF.